The next 16 T cell receptor beta chains were all read from a single sample in a study of blood T cell repertoires in COVID-19 (dated by TCRdb to about 2020). The protocol used for the library was the immunoSEQ multiplex PCR assay. As stored in TCRdb, this immuneACCESS dataset retains in-frame rearrangements with V and J assigned. A fraction of the clones does not appear; measured against another copy, unresolved V genes explain less than half of the discrepancy, and the remainder lacks a known reason. This sample gives roughly 190,000 clones in total; approximately 87% of them show up just once. The ten largest make up 3% to 4% of the sample. The sample was peripheral blood. These receptors were collected from a man younger than 35 with active or convalescent COVID-19.

This chain uses TRBV28 with TRBJ1-1; 8 bases are a match to TRBD1. Germline CDR1 is MDHEN and CDR2 is SYDVKM. The CDR3 consists of 13 residues. Trimming cost V 5 bases and J 4 bases; bases outside gene matches: 3. DNA for the CDR3: TGTGCCAGCAGTGTCAGGGGGCTCACTGAAGCTTTCTTT. Translated, it gives CASSVRGLTEAFF.

The rearrangement uses TRBV5-1 and TRBJ1-1; D gene unclear. CDR3 length: 12 residues. The germline gives CDR1 SGHRS, CDR2 YFSETQ. V was clipped by 0 bases and J by 3 bases, with 3 bases between them. The CDR3 region is CASSLADTEAFF. The CDR3 DNA is TGCGCCAGCAGCTTGGCCGACACTGAAGCTTTCTTT.

The chain is built from TRBV5-4 and TRBJ1-3, with a weak D call TRBD1 (5 bases). This CDR3 region has 17 residues. Germline V lookup: CDR1 SGHNT, CDR2 YYREEE (reference sequence). Trimming pared 4 bases from V and 0 bases from J, leaving 17 bases between. DNA of the CDR3: TGTGCCAGCAGCCCGCGGTCGGGGGGAAGCTCTGGAAACACCATATATTTT. Protein sequence: CASSPRSGGSSGNTIYF.

The V and J genes are TRBV29-1 and TRBJ1-1; no reliable D call. V was shortened by 4 bases and J by 10 bases, with 7 bases between the two germline ends. The CDR3 loop spans 9 amino acids. From germline, CDR1 is SQVTM and CDR2 ANQGSEA. The CDR3 sequence is CSVGRGAFF. The CDR3 DNA sequence: TGCAGCGTTGGACGGGGAGCTTTCTTT.

This chain joins TRBV5-1 and TRBJ2-3; TRBD1 matches at 7 bases. CDR3 length: 15 residues. Trimming took 4 bases from V and 5 from J; bases not matched to a gene: 10. Germline CDR1 and CDR2: SGHRS and YFSETQ. This CDR3 reads CASSANRGPLDTQYF. In DNA form, the CDR3 reads TGCGCCAGCAGCGCCAACAGGGGACCTCTAGATACGCAGTATTTT.

The chain employs TRBV7-2 and TRBJ2-3; no clear D gene. Germline-derived CDR1 and CDR2 are SGHTA and FQGNSA. The CDR3 is made up of 13 amino acids. V was trimmed by 5 bases and J by 1 base, leaving 7 bases between them. The CDR3 DNA reads TGTGCCAGCAGCCCCCTTCGCACAGATACGCAGTATTTT. Its protein product is CASSPLRTDTQYF.

This chain's CDR3 is CAWSRGTDEQYF. As DNA, the CDR3 is TGTGCCTGGAGTCGGGGGACCGACGAGCAGTACTTC. This sequence joins TRBV30 and TRBJ2-7, with D perhaps TRBD2 (6 bases). The V gene lost 2 bases and the J gene lost 5 bases, with 10 bases spanning the gap. This CDR3 comprises 12 residues. Germline V lookup: CDR1 GTSNPN, CDR2 SVGIG (reference sequence).

Concerning this clone: Within the sample, other DNA sequences also encode this same CDR3. This rearrangement joins TRBV3-1 (or the pseudogene TRBV3-2) to TRBJ1-2; D uncertain. The CDR3 length is 13 residues. Germline V gives CDR1 LGHDT, CDR2 YNNKEL (reference sequence). V was cut by 5 bases and J by 8 bases, with 15 bases left in between. CDR3 sequence (DNA): TGTGCCAGCAGCTTACGGACTGGAGGGGGCTACACCTTC. As protein: CASSLRTGGGYTF.

The V call is TRBV6-6, the J call TRBJ2-5, with D tentatively TRBD2 (6 bases). Trimming stripped 0 bases from V and 7 bases from J, with 6 bases between. The CDR3 consists of 12 residues. Germline V CDR1 and CDR2: MNHNY, SVGAGI (reference sequence). The CDR3 region has the DNA TGTGCCAGCAGTTACTCGGAGGGGACCCAGTACTTC. It yields the protein CASSYSEGTQYF.

The rearrangement joins TRBV6-2 or TRBV6-3 to TRBJ1-1; D possibly corresponds to TRBD1 (6 bases). The CDR3 is 15 amino acids. The germline V gene has CDR1 MNHEY and CDR2 SVGEGT. The V end was cut by 2 bases, the J end by 1 base, with 11 bases between. The CDR3 nucleotides read TGTGCCAGCAGTTACGGGGGGGCAACGAACACTGAAGCTTTCTTT. Its translation is CASSYGGATNTEAFF.

The chain recombines TRBV19 with TRBJ2-2; 7 nucleotides line up with TRBD1. CDR3 length equals 17 residues. Looked up from germline, CDR1 is LNHDA and CDR2 is SQIVND (reference sequence). After removal of 4 bases from V and 1 base from J, the junction contained 9 bases not matched to a gene. CDR3 in amino acids: CASSRKGGTVNTGELFF. In DNA form, the CDR3 reads TGTGCCAGTAGTAGGAAAGGTGGGACAGTGAACACCGGGGAGCTGTTTTTT.

V gene TRBV3-1 (or the pseudogene TRBV3-2) combines with J gene TRBJ1-4; a possible D gene is TRBD1 (5 bases). CDR3 length: 15 residues. Germline V gives CDR1 LGHDT, CDR2 YNNKEL (reference sequence). The V gene lost 1 base and the J gene lost 0 bases, with 6 bases spanning the gap. Here the CDR3 reads CASSQGGSTNEKLFF. The CDR3 DNA reads TGTGCCAGCAGCCAAGGGGGCTCAACTAATGAAAAACTGTTTTTT.

The rearrangement links TRBV27 to TRBJ2-7; D may be TRBD2 (5 bases). There are 13 residues in the CDR3. Per germline, CDR1 MNHEY and CDR2 SMNVEV (reference sequence). V was cut by 11 bases and J by 0 bases, with 14 bases left in between. The CDR3 DNA reads as TGTGCCGCCGGCCCGGGGAGCTCCTACGAGCAGTACGTC. It encodes CAAGPGSSYEQYV.

The chain uses TRBV5-1 and TRBJ2-5; D perhaps matches TRBD2 (6 bases). In germline, CDR1 is SGHRS, CDR2 YFSETQ. This CDR3 has 15 amino acids. V lost 4 bases, J lost 1 base, and 14 bases lay in between. The CDR3 is CASSPQVGGQETQYF. The CDR3 DNA sequence: TGCGCCAGCAGCCCCCAGGTCGGGGGCCAAGAGACCCAGTACTTC.

This chain connects TRBV7-9 to TRBJ2-3, with 9 bases that match TRBD1. This CDR3 contains 16 residues. Germline CDR1 reads SEHNR; CDR2 reads FQNEAQ (reference sequence). The trim removed 5 bases at V and 3 bases at J, leaving 9 bases unmatched. The CDR3 bases are TGTGCCAGCAGCAAAACTCCGGGACAGGGAACAGATACGCAGTATTTT. Translation: CASSKTPGQGTDTQYF.

A single count supports this clone. This chain connects TRBV13 to TRBJ2-4, with 7 bases identical to TRBD2. V trimming: 7 bases; J trimming: 3 bases; junction bases outside the gene matches: 9. This CDR3 comprises 15 residues. From germline, CDR1 is PRHDT and CDR2 FYEKMQ (reference sequence). CDR3 nucleotide sequence: TGTGCCAGCATGCTAAGGGCTAGCGGCAAAAACATTCAGTACTTC. This encodes CASMLRASGKNIQYF.